This entry features one TCR beta chain sequence. The data were obtained in a study of blood T cell repertoires in COVID-19. Germline CDR1 MNHEY, CDR2 SVGEGT. This CDR3 is built from 18 residues. J was trimmed by 0 bases and V by 0 bases; bases with no gene match: 8. The method was immunoSEQ multiplex PCR; TCRdb's version includes in-frame clones alone and lacks a portion of them. In the table there are 250,000 or so clones, roughly 90% of which are singletons. Participant age was about 18 to 89 years, and participants resided in approximately 25 US areas. V usage is TRBV6-2 or TRBV6-3 and J usage is TRBJ2-7; 10 bases map to TRBD2. Sequencing was done on a sample of PBMCs or T cells enriched from blood (not recorded which). The receptor's source is a man aged 40-49 years who had recovered from COVID-19. The CDR3 nucleotides are TGTGCCAGCAGTTACTCACAAGAGAGCGGGAGGGCCTCCTACGAGCAGTACTTC. The encoded protein is CASSYSQESGRASYEQYF.